These 29 T cell receptor beta chains came from one sample sequenced in a study of T cell changes during pregnancy in multiple sclerosis. Only in-frame clones appear in the TCRdb table, and some are missing; sequencing was by immunoSEQ multiplex PCR. The data show 45,000 or so clones, about 91% seen once. The sample in question was CD8+ T cells from peripheral blood mononuclear cells, obtained after pregnancy. The source of these receptors is a female donor with multiple sclerosis, enrolled in a pregnancy study.

A single count supports this clone. The chain joins TRBV9 to TRBJ1-6, with 7 bases aligning to TRBD1. The germline V gene has CDR1 SGDLS and CDR2 YYNGEE. The CDR3 has 17 residues. With V trimmed by 3 bases and J by 5 bases, 11 bases remained unmatched. CDR3 sequence: CASSGGDSGLNNSPLHF. The CDR3 DNA reads as TGTGCCAGCAGCGGAGGGGACAGCGGGCTCAATAATTCACCCCTCCACTTT.

This chain links TRBV4-1 with TRBJ2-2; 16 bases are a match to TRBD2. Germline V gene data show CDR1 as MGHRA and CDR2 as YSYEKL. V lost 6 bases and J lost 2; bases outside the gene matches: 12. The CDR3 totals 20 residues. CDR3 protein: CASRASGTSGGARNTGELFF. The CDR3 coding sequence is TGCGCCAGCAGAGCATCCGGGACTAGCGGGGGGGCTCGAAACACCGGGGAGCTGTTTTTT.

The CDR3 bases are TGTGCCACGAATCCCAGCGGACGAAGTACCGGGGAGCTGTTTTTT. This gives the protein CATNPSGRSTGELFF. This chain joins TRBV19 and TRBJ2-2; maybe TRBD2 (5 bases). Germline CDR1 is LNHDA and CDR2 is SQIVND (reference sequence). V shed 10 bases and J shed 5 bases, with 20 bases lying between them. The CDR3 is 15 amino acids.

V gene TRBV27 combines with J gene TRBJ2-3, with no clear D. V lost 2 bases and J 2 bases, leaving 8 bases between the germline ends. The CDR3 extends over 14 amino acids. The germline gives CDR1 MNHEY, CDR2 SMNVEV (reference sequence). The CDR3 protein is CASSLRLPTDTQYF. DNA for the CDR3: TGTGCCAGCAGTTTAAGACTTCCCACAGATACGCAGTATTTT.

This chain connects TRBV6-1 to TRBJ2-1; unclear D gene. Germline loops: CDR1 MNHNS, CDR2 SASEGT. The V end was cut by 3 bases, the J end by 6 bases, with 15 bases between. The CDR3 has 15 amino acids. As DNA, the CDR3 is TGTGCCAGCAGTGAGTCAATATCTTCGGGCAATGAGCAGTTCTTC. Encoded protein: CASSESISSGNEQFF.

This clone was counted once. This chain links TRBV7-9 with TRBJ2-1; 9 bases match TRBD2. The CDR3 loop spans 15 amino acids. J was trimmed by 2 bases and V by 3 bases; bases with no gene match: 2. Germline CDR1 reads SEHNR; CDR2 reads FQNEAQ (reference sequence). In DNA form, the CDR3 reads TGTGCCAGCAGCTTTCGACTAGCGGCCTACAATGAGCAGTTCTTC. This sequence encodes CASSFRLAAYNEQFF.

J is TRBJ2-5 and V is TRBV4-1; D might be TRBD1 (5 bases). V was shortened by 1 base and J by 1 base, with 10 bases between the two germline ends. The CDR3 extends over 15 amino acids. Germline V gene data show CDR1 as MGHRA and CDR2 as YSYEKL. The CDR3 DNA reads as TGCGCCAGCAGCCAAGGTGAGACAGTCCAAGAGACCCAGTACTTC. It codes for CASSQGETVQETQYF.

V is TRBV27 and J is TRBJ2-7, with 7 nucleotides matching TRBD1. The J segment lost 2 bases and the V segment lost 6 bases, leaving 1 base of the junction unmatched. Germline loops: CDR1 MNHEY, CDR2 SMNVEV (reference sequence). This CDR3 comprises 12 residues. CDR3 coding DNA: TGTGCCAGCAGCGACAGGGCCTACGAGCAGTACTTC. Encoded protein: CASSDRAYEQYF.

The V and J genes are TRBV19 and TRBJ1-1; D gene unclear. Germline loops: CDR1 LNHDA, CDR2 SQIVND (reference sequence). The CDR3 has 13 residues. The V and J ends lost 4 bases and 4 bases respectively, with 10 bases between them. The CDR3 is CASSTPVITEAFF. The CDR3 DNA reads TGTGCCAGTAGTACCCCGGTAATCACTGAAGCTTTCTTT.

The genes are TRBV30 and TRBJ2-1; TRBD2 matches at 8 bases. The ends lost 1 base at V and 6 bases at J; junction bases unmatched: 5. The CDR3 runs to 14 residues. Germline V lookup: CDR1 GTSNPN, CDR2 SVGIG (reference sequence). CDR3 residues: CAWSGSSGFNEQFF. CDR3 nucleotide sequence: TGTGCCTGGAGTGGTTCTAGCGGGTTCAATGAGCAGTTCTTC.

The chain combines TRBV7-9 with TRBJ2-7, with 9 bases matching TRBD1. The CDR3 runs 13 residues. CDR1 SEHNR and CDR2 FQNEAQ come from the germline V gene (reference sequence). V was clipped by 5 bases and J by 6 bases; unmatched bases: 5. CDR3 sequence (DNA): TGTGCCAGCAGCCACCGGGACAGGGTCGAGCAGTACTTC. Amino acid sequence: CASSHRDRVEQYF.

This chain uses TRBV6-5 with TRBJ2-1; 10 bases line up with TRBD2. The V gene's germline CDR1 is MNHEY and CDR2 SVGAGI. V was clipped by 2 bases and J by 5 bases; unmatched bases: 3. The CDR3 is 15 amino acids. The CDR3 reads CASSYTAGGDNEQFF. CDR3 sequence (DNA): TGTGCCAGCAGTTACACAGCGGGAGGGGACAATGAGCAGTTCTTC.

This chain connects TRBV21-1 to TRBJ2-6; no DNA check was done on the table's D call, TRBD1. TRBV21-1 is described as a pseudogene. CDR3 length: 16 amino acids. CDR3 DNA: TGTGCCAGCAGCAAAGGGAAGACAGGCTGGGCCAACGTCCTGACTTTC. Translation gives CASSKGKTGWANVLTF.

The V call is TRBV4-3, the J call TRBJ2-5; D not certain. The CDR3 extends over 14 amino acids. Trimming stripped 0 bases from V and 3 bases from J, with 8 bases between. Germline values: CDR1 LGHNA, CDR2 YSLEER. The CDR3 protein is CASSQERGEETQYF. DNA for the CDR3: TGCGCCAGCAGCCAAGAGCGAGGAGAAGAGACCCAGTACTTC.

This clone was counted at least ten times. The chain carries TRBV27 and TRBJ2-1; 12 bases align to TRBD2. The CDR3 has 14 amino acids. CDR1 and CDR2 (germline): MNHEY, SMNVEV (reference sequence). V dropped 5 bases and J dropped 9; count of bases not matched to a gene: 5. The CDR3 loop reads CASSRLAGDPEQFF. The CDR3 DNA is TGTGCCAGCAGTCGACTAGCGGGAGACCCTGAGCAGTTCTTC.

The CDR3 DNA follows: TGTGCCAGCCGGATAACAGGGCTCAATGACTATGGCTACACCTTC. Translation: CASRITGLNDYGYTF. V and J are TRBV27 and TRBJ1-2; possible D gene TRBD1, 6 bases. The V gene lost 8 bases and the J gene lost 3 bases, with 19 bases spanning the gap. This CDR3 has 15 residues. Germline assignment: CDR1 MNHEY and CDR2 SMNVEV (reference sequence).

The chain uses TRBV27 and TRBJ1-6, with 12 bases that match TRBD1. Germline V lookup: CDR1 MNHEY, CDR2 SMNVEV (reference sequence). Trimming removed 5 bases from V and 9 bases from J; junction bases left unmatched: 2. The length of the CDR3 is 14 residues. The CDR3 sequence is CASSPGQGASPLHF. The CDR3 bases are TGTGCCAGCAGTCCGGGACAGGGGGCTTCACCCCTCCACTTT.

The chain is built from TRBV10-3 and TRBJ2-5, with a tentative D call TRBD2 (5 bases). This CDR3 comprises 15 residues. Trimming took off 6 bases at V and 0 bases at J, with 14 bases between the two ends. Germline loops: CDR1 ENHRY, CDR2 SYGVKD. DNA for the CDR3: TGTGCCATCAGGGGGAGCGGTTACTACCAAGAGACCCAGTACTTC. Its translation is CAIRGSGYYQETQYF.

The CDR3: CASSIGGRGTDTQYF. The CDR3 DNA reads TGTGCCAGCAGCATCGGGGGGCGGGGCACAGATACGCAGTATTTT. The V gene is TRBV5-4, the J gene TRBJ2-3; possible D gene TRBD2, 7 bases. Germline CDR1 is SGHNT and CDR2 is YYREEE (reference sequence). V gave up 4 bases and J gave up 1 base, with 13 bases separating them. The CDR3 totals 15 residues. The variable domain in full, completed from reference TRBV5-4 and TRBJ2-3, reads ETGVTQSPTHLIKTRGQQVTLRCSSQSGHNTVSWYQQALGQGPQFIFQYYREEENGRGNFPPRFSGLQFPNYSSELNVNALELDDSALYLCASSIGGRGTDTQYFGPGTRLTVL.

The chain recombines TRBV5-1 with TRBJ1-2; a weak D match, TRBD1 (6 bases). Trimming left V 0 bases short and J 6 bases short, with 15 bases between. The CDR3 runs 15 residues. Germline V lookup: CDR1 SGHRS, CDR2 YFSETQ. Here the CDR3 reads CASSLVGDTQHGYTF. The CDR3 DNA reads TGCGCCAGCAGCTTGGTAGGGGACACCCAACATGGCTACACCTTC.

The rearrangement uses TRBV6-1 and TRBJ1-5, with TRBD1 identical over 7 bases. The CDR3 runs 14 residues. Germline V gives CDR1 MNHNS, CDR2 SASEGT. V was clipped by 4 bases and J by 8 bases; unmatched bases: 8. The CDR3 DNA reads as TGTGCCAGCAGTGTTCCGGGACAGTATAAGCCCCAGCATTTT. Translated: CASSVPGQYKPQHF.

J is TRBJ1-1 and V is TRBV29-1, with a weak D call TRBD1 (5 bases). Germline loops: CDR1 SQVTM, CDR2 ANQGSEA. V was pared by 4 bases and J by 4 bases, with 7 bases between. This CDR3 region has 11 residues. CDR3: CSVGGGTEAFF. DNA of the CDR3: TGCAGCGTTGGGGGGGGCACTGAAGCTTTCTTT.

Worth noting for this clone: At one of its ends the junction is not consistent with the germline gene, which may arise from a read error. This chain links TRBV25-1 with TRBJ2-1; 7 bases agree with TRBD2. CDR1 is MGHDK and CDR2 is SYGVNS in the germline V gene. There are 12 residues in the CDR3. The CDR3 here is CASSEYAGAWLF. DNA for the CDR3: TGTGCCAGCAGTGAATACGCGGGAGCATGGCTCTTC.

The rearrangement uses TRBV6-4 and TRBJ2-3; 7 bases line up with TRBD1. The CDR3 is 10 amino acids. The V and J ends lost 10 bases and 8 bases, in that order; junction bases with no gene match: 3. The germline V gene has CDR1 MRHNA and CDR2 SNTAGT. The CDR3: CATPGGTQYF. The CDR3 DNA reads TGTGCCACCCCAGGGGGTACGCAGTATTTT.

The rearrangement joins TRBV5-4 to TRBJ1-2; D remains ambiguous. Germline V gene data show CDR1 as SGHNT and CDR2 as YYREEE (reference sequence). Trimming took off 4 bases at V and 4 bases at J, with 11 bases between the two ends. The CDR3 runs 13 residues. CDR3 nucleotide sequence: TGTGCCAGCAGCGAAGGAGGGTTCTATGGCTACACCTTC. This encodes CASSEGGFYGYTF.

The chain uses TRBV7-6 and TRBJ2-7; 7 bases are a match to TRBD1. Trimming cost V 5 bases and J 2 bases; bases outside gene matches: 6. The length of the CDR3 is 14 residues. Per germline, CDR1 SGHVS and CDR2 FNYEAQ. The CDR3 DNA reads TGTGCCAGCAGCGTCTCCGGGACAGCCTACGAGCAGTACTTC. Translation gives CASSVSGTAYEQYF.

V and J are TRBV4-3 and TRBJ1-5; 10 bases line up with TRBD1. The CDR3 has 15 residues. The germline V gene has CDR1 LGHNA and CDR2 YSLEER. Trimming at V came to 4 bases and at J to 6 bases, leaving 6 bases not matched to a gene. CDR3 loop: CASSRDRGPSQPQHF. CDR3 bases: TGCGCCAGCAGCCGAGACAGGGGGCCCAGTCAGCCCCAGCATTTT.

This clone was observed a handful of times. V and J are TRBV2 and TRBJ1-6; the D is unclear. The germline V gene has CDR1 SNHLY and CDR2 FYNNEI. This CDR3 comprises 11 residues. The ends were cut back, 5 bases at V and 8 bases at J, with 4 bases in the middle. DNA of the CDR3: TGTGCCAGCAGTCCTCATTCACCCCTCCACTTT. It yields the protein CASSPHSPLHF. Looking up the rest from reference TRBV2 and TRBJ1-6 gives the full variable domain: EPEVTQTPSHQVTQMGQEVILRCVPISNHLYFYWYRQILGQKVEFLVSFYNNEISEKSEIFDDQFSVERPDGSNFTLKIRSTKLEDSAMYFCASSPHSPLHFGNGTRLTVT.

The chain combines TRBV10-2 with TRBJ2-1; no firm D call. The V gene lost 5 bases and the J gene lost 3 bases, with 5 bases spanning the gap. Germline V gene data show CDR1 as WSHSY and CDR2 as SAAADI. The CDR3 is made up of 12 amino acids. The CDR3 protein is CASSRSYNEQFF. The CDR3 DNA follows: TGCGCCAGCAGTAGGAGCTACAATGAGCAGTTCTTC.